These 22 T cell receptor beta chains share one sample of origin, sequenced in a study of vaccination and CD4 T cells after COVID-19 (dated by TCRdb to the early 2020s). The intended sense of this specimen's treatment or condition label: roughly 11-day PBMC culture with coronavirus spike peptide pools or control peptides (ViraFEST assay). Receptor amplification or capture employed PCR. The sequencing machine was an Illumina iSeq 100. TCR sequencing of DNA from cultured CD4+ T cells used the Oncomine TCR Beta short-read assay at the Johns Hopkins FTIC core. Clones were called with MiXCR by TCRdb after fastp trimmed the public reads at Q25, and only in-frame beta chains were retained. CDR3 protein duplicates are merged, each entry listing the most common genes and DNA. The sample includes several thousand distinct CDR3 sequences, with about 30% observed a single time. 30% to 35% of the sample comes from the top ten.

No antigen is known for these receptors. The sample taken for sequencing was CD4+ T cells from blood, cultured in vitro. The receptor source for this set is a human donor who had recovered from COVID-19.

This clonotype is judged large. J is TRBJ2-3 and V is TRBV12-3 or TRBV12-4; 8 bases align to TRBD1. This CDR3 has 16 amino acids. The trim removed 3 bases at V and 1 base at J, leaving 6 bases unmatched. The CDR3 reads CASSFVQGAGTDTQYF. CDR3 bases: TGTGCCAGCAGTTTTGTGCAGGGGGCTGGCACAGATACGCAGTATTTT.

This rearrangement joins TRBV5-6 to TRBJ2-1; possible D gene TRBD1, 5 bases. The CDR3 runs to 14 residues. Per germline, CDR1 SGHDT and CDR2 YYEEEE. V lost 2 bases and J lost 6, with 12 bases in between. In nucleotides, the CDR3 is TGTGCCAGCAGCTTTTGGGCAGGGATCAATGAGCAGTTCTTC. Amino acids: CASSFWAGINEQFF.

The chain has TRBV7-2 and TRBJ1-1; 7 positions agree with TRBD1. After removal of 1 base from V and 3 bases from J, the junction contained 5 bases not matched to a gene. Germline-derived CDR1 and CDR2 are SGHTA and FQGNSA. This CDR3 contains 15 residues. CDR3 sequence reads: CASSLGQGWDTEAFF. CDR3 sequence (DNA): TGTGCCAGCAGCTTAGGACAGGGCTGGGACACTGAAGCTTTCTTT.

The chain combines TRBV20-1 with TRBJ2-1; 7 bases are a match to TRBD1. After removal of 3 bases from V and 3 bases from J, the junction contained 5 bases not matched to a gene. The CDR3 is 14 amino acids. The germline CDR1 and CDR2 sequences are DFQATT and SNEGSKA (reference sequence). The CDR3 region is CSASSWDSYNEQFF. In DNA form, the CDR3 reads TGCAGTGCTAGTAGCTGGGACAGCTACAATGAGCAGTTCTTC.

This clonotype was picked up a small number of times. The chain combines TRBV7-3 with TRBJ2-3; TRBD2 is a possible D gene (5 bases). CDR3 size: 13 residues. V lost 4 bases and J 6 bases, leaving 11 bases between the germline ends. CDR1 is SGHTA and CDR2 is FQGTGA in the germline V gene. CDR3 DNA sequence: TGTGCCAGCAGCTCCGCTAGCCTTGATACGCAGTATTTT. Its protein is CASSSASLDTQYF.

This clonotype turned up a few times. This chain's CDR3 is CASLDNEQFF. In DNA, the CDR3 is TGTGCCAGCCTCGACAATGAGCAGTTCTTC. This chain connects TRBV12-3 or TRBV12-4 to TRBJ2-1; D gene uncertain. The CDR3 covers 10 residues. Trimming took off 8 bases at V and 5 bases at J, with 4 bases between the two ends.

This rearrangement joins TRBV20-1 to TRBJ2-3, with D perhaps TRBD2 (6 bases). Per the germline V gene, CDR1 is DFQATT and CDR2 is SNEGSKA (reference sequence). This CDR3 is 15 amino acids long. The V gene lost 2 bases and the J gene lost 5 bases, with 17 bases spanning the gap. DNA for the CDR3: TGCAGTGCTAGAAGTGGCGGGAACCAGGGAGATACGCAGTATTTT. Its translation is CSARSGGNQGDTQYF.

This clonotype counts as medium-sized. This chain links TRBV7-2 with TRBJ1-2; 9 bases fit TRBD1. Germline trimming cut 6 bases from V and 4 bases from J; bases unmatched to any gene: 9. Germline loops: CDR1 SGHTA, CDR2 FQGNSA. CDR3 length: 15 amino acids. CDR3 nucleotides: TGTGCCAGCAGGCCGGGACAGGGTTTTGCCTATGGCTACACCTTC. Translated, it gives CASRPGQGFAYGYTF.

CDR3 in DNA: TGTGCCAGCAGCGTGCAGGGGGCGCGGTACAATGAGCAGTTCTTC. Translation: CASSVQGARYNEQFF. The chain joins TRBV9 to TRBJ2-1; the match to TRBD1 covers 8 bases. The germline V gene encodes CDR1 SGDLS and CDR2 YYNGEE. The J segment lost 4 bases and the V segment lost 2 bases, leaving 5 bases of the junction unmatched. This CDR3 is 15 amino acids long.

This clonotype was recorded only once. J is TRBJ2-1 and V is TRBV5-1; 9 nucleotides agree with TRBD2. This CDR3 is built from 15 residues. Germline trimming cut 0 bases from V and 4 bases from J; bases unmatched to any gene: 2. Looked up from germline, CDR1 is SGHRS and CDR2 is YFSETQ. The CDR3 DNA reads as TGCGCCAGCAGCTTGGGCAGCGGGAGGTACAATGAGCAGTTCTTC. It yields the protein CASSLGSGRYNEQFF.

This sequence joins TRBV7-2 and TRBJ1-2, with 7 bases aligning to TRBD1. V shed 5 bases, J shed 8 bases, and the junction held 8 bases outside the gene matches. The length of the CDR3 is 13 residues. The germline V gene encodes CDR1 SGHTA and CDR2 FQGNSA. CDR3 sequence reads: CASSQQGTGGYTF. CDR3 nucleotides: TGTGCCAGCAGCCAACAGGGGACTGGGGGCTACACCTTC.

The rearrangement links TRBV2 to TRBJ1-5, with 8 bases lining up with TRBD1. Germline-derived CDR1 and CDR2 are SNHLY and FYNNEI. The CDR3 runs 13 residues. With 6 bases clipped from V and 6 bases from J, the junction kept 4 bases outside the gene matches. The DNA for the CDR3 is TGTGCCAGCAGCGCGGACAGGGTTCAGCCCCAGCATTTT. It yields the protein CASSADRVQPQHF.

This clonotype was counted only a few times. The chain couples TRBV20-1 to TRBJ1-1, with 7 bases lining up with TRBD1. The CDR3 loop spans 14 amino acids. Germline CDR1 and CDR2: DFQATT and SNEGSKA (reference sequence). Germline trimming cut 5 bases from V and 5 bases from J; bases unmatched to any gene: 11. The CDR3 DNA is TGCAGTGCTTCGAAAACAGGGGATGGAACTGAAGCTTTCTTT. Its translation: CSASKTGDGTEAFF.

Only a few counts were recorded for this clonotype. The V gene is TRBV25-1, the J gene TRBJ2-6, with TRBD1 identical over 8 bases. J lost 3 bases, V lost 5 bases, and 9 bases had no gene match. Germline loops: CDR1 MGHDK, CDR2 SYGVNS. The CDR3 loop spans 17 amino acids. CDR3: CASSYTTDRGGANVLTF. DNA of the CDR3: TGTGCCAGCAGTTACACGACCGACAGGGGTGGGGCCAACGTCCTGACTTTC.

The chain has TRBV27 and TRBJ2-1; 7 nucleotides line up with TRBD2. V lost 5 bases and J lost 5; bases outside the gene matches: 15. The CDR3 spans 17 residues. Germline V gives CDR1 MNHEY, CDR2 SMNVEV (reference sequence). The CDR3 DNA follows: TGTGCCAGCAGTCCACACAGCCTGCTAGCGGCGAACAATGAGCAGTTCTTC. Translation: CASSPHSLLAANNEQFF.

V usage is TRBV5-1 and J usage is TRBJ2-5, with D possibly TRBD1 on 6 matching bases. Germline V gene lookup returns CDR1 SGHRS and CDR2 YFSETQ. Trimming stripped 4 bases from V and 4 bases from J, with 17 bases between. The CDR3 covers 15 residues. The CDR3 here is CASSLFTGLGETQYF. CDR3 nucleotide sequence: TGCGCCAGCAGCCTATTTACAGGGTTGGGAGAGACCCAGTACTTC.

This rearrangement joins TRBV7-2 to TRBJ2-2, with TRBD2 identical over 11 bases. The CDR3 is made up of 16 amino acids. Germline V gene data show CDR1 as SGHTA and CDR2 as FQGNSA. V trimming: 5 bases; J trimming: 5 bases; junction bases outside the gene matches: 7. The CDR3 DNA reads TGTGCCAGCAGCCGTAGCGGGAGGGGTTGGACCGGGGAGCTGTTTTTT. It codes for CASSRSGRGWTGELFF.

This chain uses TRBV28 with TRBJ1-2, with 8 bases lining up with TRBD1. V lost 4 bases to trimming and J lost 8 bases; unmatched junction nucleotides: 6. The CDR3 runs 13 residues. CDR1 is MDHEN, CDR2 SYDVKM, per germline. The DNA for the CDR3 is TGTGCCAGCAGTTCCGGACAGGGCGGGGGCTACACCTTC. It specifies CASSSGQGGGYTF.

CDR3 sequence: CASSLSDRDEQYF. Here the CDR3 DNA reads TGTGCCAGCAGCTTGTCCGACAGGGACGAGCAGTACTTC. The chain joins TRBV5-4 to TRBJ2-7, with TRBD1 matching over 7 bases. The length of the CDR3 is 13 residues. From germline, CDR1 is SGHNT and CDR2 YYREEE (reference sequence). V lost 1 base, J lost 5 bases, and 3 bases stayed unmatched.

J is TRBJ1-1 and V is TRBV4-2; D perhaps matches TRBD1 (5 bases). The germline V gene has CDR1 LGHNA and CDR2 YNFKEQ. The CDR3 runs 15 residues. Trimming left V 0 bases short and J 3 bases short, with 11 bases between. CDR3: CASSQEGQGDTEAFF. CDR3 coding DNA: TGTGCCAGCAGCCAAGAGGGGCAGGGCGACACTGAAGCTTTCTTT.

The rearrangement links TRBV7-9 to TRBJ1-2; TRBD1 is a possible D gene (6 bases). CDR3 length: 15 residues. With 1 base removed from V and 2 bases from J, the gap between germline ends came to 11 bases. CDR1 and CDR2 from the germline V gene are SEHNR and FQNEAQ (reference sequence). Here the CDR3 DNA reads TGTGCCAGCAGCTTAGGAGCAGGGGAGAACTATGGCTACACCTTC. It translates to CASSLGAGENYGYTF.

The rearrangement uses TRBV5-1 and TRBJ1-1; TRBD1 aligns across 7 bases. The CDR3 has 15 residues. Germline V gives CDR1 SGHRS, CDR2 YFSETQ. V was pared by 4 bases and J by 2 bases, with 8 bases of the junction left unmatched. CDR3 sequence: CASSPGQADNTEAFF. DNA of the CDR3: TGCGCCAGCAGCCCTGGACAGGCCGACAACACTGAAGCTTTCTTT.